This T cell receptor (beta chain) was retrieved from a study of blood T cell repertoires in COVID-19. The CDR3 has 14 residues. After removal of 4 bases from V and 5 bases from J, the junction contained 4 bases not matched to a gene. The germline gives CDR1 KGHDR, CDR2 SFDVKD. Using immunoSEQ multiplex PCR, the repertoire was profiled, and TCRdb retains in-frame clones only, with some absent. The data hold 650,000 to 800,000 clones, with approximately 90% observed a single time. This TCR came from a woman under 30 with acute or convalescent COVID-19. The rearrangement joins TRBV24-1 to TRBJ1-2, with TRBD1 matching 9 bases. Sequencing was done on a sample of peripheral blood. The CDR3 nucleotides are TGTGCCACCAGTGAGTCCGGGACAGGGTATGGCTACACCTTC. This encodes CATSESGTGYGYTF.